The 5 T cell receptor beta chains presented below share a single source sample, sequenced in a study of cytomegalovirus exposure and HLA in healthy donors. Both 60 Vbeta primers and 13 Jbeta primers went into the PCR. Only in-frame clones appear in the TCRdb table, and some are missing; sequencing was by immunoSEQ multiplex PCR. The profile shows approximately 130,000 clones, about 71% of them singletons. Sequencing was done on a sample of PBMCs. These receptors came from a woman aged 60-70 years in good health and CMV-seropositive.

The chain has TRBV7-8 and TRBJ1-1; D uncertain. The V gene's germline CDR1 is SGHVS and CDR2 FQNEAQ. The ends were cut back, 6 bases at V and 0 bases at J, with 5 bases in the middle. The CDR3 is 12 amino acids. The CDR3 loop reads CASSLVNTEAFF. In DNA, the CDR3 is TGTGCCAGCAGTCTAGTGAACACTGAAGCTTTCTTT.

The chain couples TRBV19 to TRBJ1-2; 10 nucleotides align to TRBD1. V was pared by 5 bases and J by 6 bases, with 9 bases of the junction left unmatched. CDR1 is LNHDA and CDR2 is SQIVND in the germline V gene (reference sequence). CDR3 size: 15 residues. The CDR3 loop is CASSLTGTGDHGYTF. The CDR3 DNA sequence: TGTGCCAGTAGTTTAACCGGGACAGGGGACCATGGCTACACCTTC.

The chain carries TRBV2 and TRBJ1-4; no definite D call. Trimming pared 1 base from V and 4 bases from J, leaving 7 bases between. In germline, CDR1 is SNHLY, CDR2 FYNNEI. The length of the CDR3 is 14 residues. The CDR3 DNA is TGTGCCAGCAGTGAAGGAGGGCATAATGAAAAACTGTTTTTT. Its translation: CASSEGGHNEKLFF.

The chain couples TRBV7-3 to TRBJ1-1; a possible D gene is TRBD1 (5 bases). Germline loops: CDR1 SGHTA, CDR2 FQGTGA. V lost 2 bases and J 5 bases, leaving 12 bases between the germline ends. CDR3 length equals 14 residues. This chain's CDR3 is CASSLGRAGTEAFF. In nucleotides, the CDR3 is TGTGCCAGCAGCTTAGGCAGGGCGGGAACTGAAGCTTTCTTT.

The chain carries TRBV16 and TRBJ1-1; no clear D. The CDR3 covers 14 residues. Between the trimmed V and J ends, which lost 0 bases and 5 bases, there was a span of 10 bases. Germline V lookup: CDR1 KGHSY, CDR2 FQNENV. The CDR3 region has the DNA TGTGCCAGCAGCCAATCGCCCCCGGGGACTGAAGCTTTCTTT. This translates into CASSQSPPGTEAFF.